Listed here are 20 T cell receptor beta chains from one sample, sequenced in a study of cytomegalovirus exposure and HLA in healthy donors. A multiplex PCR was run with 60 Vbeta primers and 13 Jbeta primers. TCRdb's copy holds only in-frame clones and misses some; the assay was immunoSEQ multiplex PCR. The listing contains 200,000 to 250,000 clones. What was sequenced was PBMCs. These receptors were collected from a girl aged 2 to 9 in good health and CMV-seropositive.

This rearrangement joins TRBV2 to TRBJ1-1; 7 positions match TRBD1. The junction had 6 bases not matched to a gene; V was cut back by 7 bases and J by 4 bases. CDR1 and CDR2 (germline): SNHLY, FYNNEI. This CDR3 contains 13 residues. CDR3 protein: CASNPTGFTEAFF. DNA for the CDR3: TGTGCCAGCAACCCGACAGGGTTCACTGAAGCTTTCTTT.

V is TRBV15 and J is TRBJ2-3; 10 positions match TRBD1. Germline-derived CDR1 and CDR2 are LNHNV and YYDKDF (reference sequence). Losses at the gene ends were 3 bases for V and 3 bases for J; bases not matched to a gene: 3. The CDR3 loop spans 15 amino acids. CDR3 amino acids: CATSRGQGMTDTQYF. CDR3 bases: TGTGCCACCAGCAGGGGACAGGGGATGACAGATACGCAGTATTTT.

The chain has TRBV9 and TRBJ2-5; D is unresolved. V dropped 1 base and J dropped 1 base, with 5 bases sitting between them. Germline CDR1 is SGDLS and CDR2 is YYNGEE. The CDR3 consists of 13 residues. CDR3 coding DNA: TGTGCCAGCAGCGTATCCCTCCAAGAGACCCAGTACTTC. The encoded protein is CASSVSLQETQYF.

The chain carries TRBV28 and TRBJ1-4, with 11 bases that match TRBD1. Germline lookup yields CDR1 MDHEN and CDR2 SYDVKM. Trimming took 4 bases from V and 7 from J; bases not matched to a gene: 8. The CDR3 loop spans 16 amino acids. CDR3 nucleotides: TGTGCCAGCAGTTGGGGCGCCGGGACAGGGGGTGAAAAACTGTTTTTT. This translates into CASSWGAGTGGEKLFF.

The V and J genes are TRBV30 and TRBJ2-5; TRBD2 might be the D (6 bases). This CDR3 is 11 amino acids long. Germline V CDR1 and CDR2: GTSNPN, SVGIG (reference sequence). V dropped 0 bases and J dropped 12 bases, with 11 bases sitting between them. Written as DNA, the CDR3 is TGTGCCTGGAGTGTAGGAGTAGCGGAGTACTTC. Protein product: CAWSVGVAEYF.

This chain joins TRBV28 and TRBJ2-1; weak D call: TRBD2 (5 bases). This CDR3 has 17 amino acids. V was pared by 6 bases and J by 3 bases, with 21 bases between. Germline V gene lookup returns CDR1 MDHEN and CDR2 SYDVKM. The CDR3 reads CASSPYNVAEGYNEQFF. The CDR3 nucleotides are TGTGCCAGCAGCCCTTATAACGTCGCTGAGGGCTACAATGAGCAGTTCTTC.

The rearrangement uses TRBV10-1 and TRBJ2-7; 9 nucleotides agree with TRBD1. V shed 3 bases and J 4 bases; nucleotides not matched to a gene: 4. This CDR3 is built from 14 residues. CDR1 is WNHNN and CDR2 is SYGVQD in the germline V gene (reference sequence). The CDR3 loop reads CASSDPGQGYEQYF. In nucleotides, the CDR3 is TGCGCCAGCAGTGACCCGGGACAGGGTTACGAGCAGTACTTC.

The chain links TRBV29-1 to TRBJ1-1; D perhaps matches TRBD1 (5 bases). The CDR3 covers 13 residues. In germline, CDR1 is SQVTM, CDR2 ANQGSEA. Trimming left V 4 bases short and J 5 bases short, with 14 bases between. The CDR3 protein is CSVGGRVRTEAFF. As DNA, the CDR3 is TGCAGCGTTGGGGGCAGGGTAAGAACTGAAGCTTTCTTT.

The gene calls are TRBV28 and TRBJ2-3; 8 nucleotides line up with TRBD2. The trim removed 7 bases at V and 3 bases at J, leaving 3 bases unmatched. The length of the CDR3 is 13 residues. Looked up from germline, CDR1 is MDHEN and CDR2 is SYDVKM. The CDR3 coding sequence is TGTGCCAGCAACAGCGGGAGTACAGATACGCAGTATTTT. Amino acids: CASNSGSTDTQYF. Full variable domain (rest looked up from reference TRBV28 and TRBJ2-3): DVKVTQSSRYLVKRTGEKVFLECVQDMDHENMFWYRQDPGLGLRLIYFSYDVKMKEKGDIPEGYSVSREKKERFSLILESASTNQTSMYLCASNSGSTDTQYFGPGTRLTVL.

This chain joins TRBV5-6 and TRBJ1-2; the match to TRBD1 covers 10 bases. Germline-derived CDR1 and CDR2 are SGHDT and YYEEEE. V dropped 6 bases and J dropped 6; count of bases not matched to a gene: 11. CDR3 length: 15 residues. The CDR3 nucleotides are TGTGCCAGCATGGGACAGGGGATAATTGGCGATGGCTACACCTTC. Translating gives CASMGQGIIGDGYTF.

The chain couples TRBV20-1 to TRBJ2-7, with D maybe TRBD2 (5 bases). The germline gives CDR1 DFQATT, CDR2 SNEGSKA (reference sequence). The CDR3 has 11 amino acids. V was clipped by 8 bases and J by 5 bases, with 13 bases between them. CDR3 sequence (DNA): TGCAGTCCATACCTAGCTAACGAGCAGTACTTC. Residues: CSPYLANEQYF.

The rearrangement links TRBV7-8 to TRBJ2-2, with 15 nucleotides matching TRBD2. The CDR3 length is 18 residues. Germline values: CDR1 SGHVS, CDR2 FQNEAQ. Losses at the gene ends were 6 bases for V and 6 bases for J; bases not matched to a gene: 11. CDR3 in DNA: TGTGCCAGCAGGTCCACGGGACTAGCGGGAGGAATGGCCGGGGAGCTGTTTTTT. Protein sequence: CASRSTGLAGGMAGELFF.

The chain couples TRBV9 to TRBJ1-2, with a tentative D call TRBD1 (5 bases). This CDR3 is 14 amino acids long. Trimming cost V 0 bases and J 1 base, with 7 bases left between them. CDR1 is SGDLS, CDR2 YYNGEE, per germline. DNA for the CDR3: TGTGCCAGCAGCGTAGGGGGGGATAACTATGGCTACACCTTC. Translation: CASSVGGDNYGYTF.

This chain joins TRBV5-1 and TRBJ2-5; TRBD2 agrees at 10 bases. J lost 3 bases, V lost 1 base, and 3 bases had no gene match. CDR1 and CDR2 from the germline V gene are SGHRS and YFSETQ. The CDR3 spans 15 residues. The CDR3 region has the DNA TGCGCCAGCAGCTTGAGCCTAGCGGGGGAAGAGACCCAGTACTTC. Protein sequence: CASSLSLAGEETQYF. Full variable domain (outside the CDR3, taken from reference TRBV5-1 and TRBJ2-5): KAGVTQTPRYLIKTRGQQVTLSCSPISGHRSVSWYQQTPGQGLQFLFEYFSETQRNKGNFPGRFSGRQFSNSRSEMNVSTLELGDSALYLCASSLSLAGEETQYFGPGTRLLVL.

V and J are TRBV2 and TRBJ2-3, with 12 bases matching TRBD2. The CDR3 runs 17 residues. Germline V gene lookup returns CDR1 SNHLY and CDR2 FYNNEI. V was clipped by 3 bases and J by 4 bases; unmatched bases: 8. CDR3 sequence reads: CASSEPSGRGLADTQYF. The CDR3 nucleotides read TGTGCCAGCAGTGAGCCTAGCGGGAGGGGGTTGGCAGATACGCAGTATTTT.

V usage is TRBV19 and J usage is TRBJ1-5; no clear D gene. In germline, CDR1 is LNHDA, CDR2 SQIVND (reference sequence). Deletions cut 2 bases from V and 5 bases from J, with 7 bases between. The CDR3 has 13 residues. CDR3 in DNA: TGTGCCAGTAGTATACGGGTTGATCAGCCCCAGCATTTT. Protein sequence: CASSIRVDQPQHF. Full variable domain (remainder filled in from reference TRBV19 and TRBJ1-5): DGGITQSPKYLFRKEGQNVTLSCEQNLNHDAMYWYRQDPGQGLRLIYYSQIVNDFQKGDIAEGYSVSREKKESFPLTVTSAQKNPTAFYLCASSIRVDQPQHFGDGTRLSIL.

The chain is built from TRBV28 and TRBJ1-4; no reliable D call. The CDR3 is 17 amino acids. Per the germline V gene, CDR1 is MDHEN and CDR2 is SYDVKM. V lost 5 bases to trimming and J lost 1 base, with 17 bases between them. CDR3 protein: CASSPNTVSGTNEKLFF. Written as DNA, the CDR3 is TGTGCCAGCAGTCCAAATACAGTCTCCGGAACTAATGAAAAACTGTTTTTT.

The V call is TRBV5-1, the J call TRBJ2-7; 13 nucleotides agree with TRBD2. V lost 5 bases and J lost 10; bases outside the gene matches: 9. This CDR3 is 14 amino acids long. Germline values: CDR1 SGHRS, CDR2 YFSETQ. The DNA for the CDR3 is TGCGCCAGCAGGCTCGGGACTAGCGGGAACCACCAGTACTTC. Protein product: CASRLGTSGNHQYF.

The chain has TRBV11-2 and TRBJ1-2; 9 bases agree with TRBD1. The CDR3 length is 14 residues. V shed 1 base, J shed 5 bases, and the junction held 2 bases outside the gene matches. In germline, CDR1 is SGHAT, CDR2 FQNNGV. As DNA, the CDR3 is TGTGCCAGCAGCTTAGGGGACAGGGCTTATGGCTACACCTTC. Its protein product is CASSLGDRAYGYTF.

CDR3 region: CASSRLAGVGTGELFF. Written as DNA, the CDR3 is TGTGCCAGCAGCCGACTAGCGGGAGTGGGCACCGGGGAGCTGTTTTTT. The V call is TRBV7-9, the J call TRBJ2-2; 12 bases agree with TRBD2. The germline V gene has CDR1 SEHNR and CDR2 FQNEAQ (reference sequence). CDR3 length: 16 amino acids. Losses at the gene ends were 5 bases for V and 4 bases for J; bases not matched to a gene: 5. The full variable domain, its missing parts supplied by reference TRBV7-9 and TRBJ2-2, is DTGVSQNPRHKITKRGQNVTFRCDPISEHNRLYWYRQTLGQGPEFLTYFQNEAQLEKSRLLSDRFSAERPKGSFSTLEIQRTEQGDSAMYLCASSRLAGVGTGELFFGEGSRLTVL.